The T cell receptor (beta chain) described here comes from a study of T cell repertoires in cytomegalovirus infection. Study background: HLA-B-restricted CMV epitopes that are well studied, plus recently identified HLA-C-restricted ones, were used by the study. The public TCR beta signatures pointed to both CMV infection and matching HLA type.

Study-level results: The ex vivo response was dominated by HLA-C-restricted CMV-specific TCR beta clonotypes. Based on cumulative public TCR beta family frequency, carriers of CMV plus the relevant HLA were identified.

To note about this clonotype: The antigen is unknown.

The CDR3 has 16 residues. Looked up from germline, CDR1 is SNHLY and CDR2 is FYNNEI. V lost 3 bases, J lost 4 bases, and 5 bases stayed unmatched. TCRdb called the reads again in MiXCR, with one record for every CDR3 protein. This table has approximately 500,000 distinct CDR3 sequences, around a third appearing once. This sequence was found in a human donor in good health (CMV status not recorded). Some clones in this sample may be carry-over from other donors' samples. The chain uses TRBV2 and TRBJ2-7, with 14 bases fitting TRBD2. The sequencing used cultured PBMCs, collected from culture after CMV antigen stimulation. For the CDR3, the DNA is TGTGCCAGCAGTGACGCCGGGACTAGCGGGAGTTACGAGCAGTACGTC. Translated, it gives CASSDAGTSGSYEQYV.